The present T cell receptor beta chain was sequenced within a study of cytomegalovirus exposure and HLA in healthy donors. Regarding the study as a whole: Among the sequence variants, a highly shared cluster was likely an artifact of sequencing. In an earlier analysis, about 87% or about 30%: the productive usage of most TCR beta V segments. In a later analysis, the majority of CMV-associated beta chains seemingly showed HLA restriction.

The study ran its PCR with 60 Vbeta and 13 Jbeta primers. The table came from immunoSEQ multiplex PCR; TCRdb's copy has only in-frame clones and leaves some out. The table has about 120,000 clones, around 85% seen once. This clone was counted once. Antigen: not known. Sequencing used PBMCs. The TCR comes from a man aged 35 to 55 in good health and CMV-seronegative.

The CDR3 region is CASSEANGRAHEQYF. The DNA of the CDR3 is TGTGCCAGCAGTGAAGCGAACGGCAGGGCCCACGAGCAGTACTTC. This chain connects TRBV6-1 to TRBJ2-7; possible D gene TRBD1, 5 bases. This CDR3 is built from 15 residues. Per germline, CDR1 MNHNS and CDR2 SASEGT. The V end was cut by 0 bases, the J end by 5 bases, with 14 bases between.